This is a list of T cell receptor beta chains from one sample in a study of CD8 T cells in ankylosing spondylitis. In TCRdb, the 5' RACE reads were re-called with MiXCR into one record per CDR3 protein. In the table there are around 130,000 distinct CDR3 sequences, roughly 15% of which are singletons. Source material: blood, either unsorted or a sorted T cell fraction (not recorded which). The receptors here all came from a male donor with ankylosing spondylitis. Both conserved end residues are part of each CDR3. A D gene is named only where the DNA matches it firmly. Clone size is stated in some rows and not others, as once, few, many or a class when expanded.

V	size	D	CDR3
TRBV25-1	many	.	CASSEYYTSTDTQYF
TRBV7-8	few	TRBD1	CASSFPETGGTQETQYF
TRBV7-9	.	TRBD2	CASRRTSYNEQFF
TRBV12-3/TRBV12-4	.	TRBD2	CASSFVTRTSGSSYNEQFF
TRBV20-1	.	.	CSARDLRGYEQYF
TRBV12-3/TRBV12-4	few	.	CASSFSGPNSPLHF
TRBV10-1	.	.	CASSEEGSPSSYNEQFF
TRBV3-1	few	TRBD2	CASSGREFEQYF
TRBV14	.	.	CASSQDFTKETQYF
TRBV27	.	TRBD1	CASFTGATEAFF
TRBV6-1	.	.	CASTPLGGPTNEKLFF
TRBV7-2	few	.	CASSLYTGYTF
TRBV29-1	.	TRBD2	CSVSGGNYNEQFF
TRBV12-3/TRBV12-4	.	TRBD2	CASRASGSSYEQYF
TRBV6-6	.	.	CASTAFGTEAFF
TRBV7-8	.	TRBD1	CASSPWADRYSYEQYF
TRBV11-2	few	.	CASSLYRYDRGEETQYF
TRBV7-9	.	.	CASSLVLVAQETQYF
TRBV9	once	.	CASSVALDNEQFF
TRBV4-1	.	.	CASSQVPYSNQPQHF
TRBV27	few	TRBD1	CASSFSRTTGGDTEAFF
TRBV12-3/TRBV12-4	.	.	CASRGNGYTF
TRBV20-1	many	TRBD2	CSANEGRVADTQYF
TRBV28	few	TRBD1	CASSLTGQYSNQPQHF
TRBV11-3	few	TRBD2	CASSVASGSAYEQYF
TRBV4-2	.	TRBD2	CASSQERFGGMKTQYF
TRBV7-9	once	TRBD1	CASSLTGKSTDTQYF
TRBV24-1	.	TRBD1	CATSGFYGTELSQYF
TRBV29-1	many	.	CSVGGSEQYF
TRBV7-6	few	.	CASSIPAGEGKLFF
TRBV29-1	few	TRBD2	CSVVEREGAGANVLTF
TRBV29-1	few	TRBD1	CSVRTGGRYEQYF
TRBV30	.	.	CALRQATTNEQFF
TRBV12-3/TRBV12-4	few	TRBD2	CASSHPVSGTSTYEQYF
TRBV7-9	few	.	CASSSSGEVADTQYF
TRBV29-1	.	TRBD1	CSVAQGQGVYEQYF
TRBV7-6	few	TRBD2	CASSTGTSGSVSYNEQFF
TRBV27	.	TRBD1	CASSLWGTGNTGELFF
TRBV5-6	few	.	CASSFRFAGTLPNEQFF
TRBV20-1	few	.	CSARDTDTQYF
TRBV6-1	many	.	CASRGDFSFYGYTF